The next 17 T cell receptor beta chains were all read from a single sample in a study of T cell repertoires in cytomegalovirus infection. MiXCR, applied by TCRdb to the reads, yields one record per CDR3 protein. The top ten hold approximately 17% of the sample, which has about 46,000 distinct CDR3 sequences, 20% seen once. What these receptors recognize is not known. The sample was PBMCs, sequenced either directly or after in vitro stimulation (not recorded which). These receptors all stem from a human donor in good health (CMV status not recorded). Some clones in this sample may be carry-over from other donors' samples.

This chain joins TRBV18 and TRBJ1-1, with no clear D. From germline, CDR1 is KGHSH and CDR2 LQKENI. Trimming pared 3 bases from V and 1 base from J, leaving 3 bases between. The CDR3 sequence is 12 residues long. The CDR3 DNA reads TGTGCCAGCTCACCGCAGAACACTGAAGCTTTCTTT. This encodes CASSPQNTEAFF.

V is TRBV19 and J is TRBJ2-1; 10 nucleotides match TRBD2. The V gene's germline CDR1 is LNHDA and CDR2 SQIVND (reference sequence). With V trimmed by 1 base and J by 6 bases, 3 bases remained unmatched. This CDR3 is built from 15 residues. The CDR3, as DNA: TGTGCCAGTAGTATAGGCCTAGCGGGAGCCAATGAGCAGTTCTTC. It translates to CASSIGLAGANEQFF.

V is TRBV15 and J is TRBJ1-5; the D is unclear. Germline CDR1 and CDR2: LNHNV and YYDKDF (reference sequence). The CDR3 is 15 amino acids. The V gene lost 1 base and the J gene lost 8 bases, with 15 bases spanning the gap. Written as DNA, the CDR3 is TGTGCCACCAGCAGAGTCAACGACGGTTCGGAGCCCCAGCATTTT. It specifies CATSRVNDGSEPQHF.

This clonotype was counted a few times. The junction differs from germline at one of its ends, possibly a read error. This chain connects TRBV25-1 to TRBJ1-6; D might be TRBD1 (6 bases). The CDR3 contains 15 residues. Germline V gene lookup returns CDR1 MGHDK and CDR2 SYGVNS. The CDR3 sequence is CASSGGTGYNSALHF. Here the CDR3 DNA reads TGTGCCAGCAGTGGCGGAACAGGGTATAATTCAGCCCTCCACTTT.

This clonotype appeared many times. The rearrangement uses TRBV11-3 and TRBJ2-1, with D maybe TRBD1 (6 bases). This CDR3 region has 19 residues. Trimming removed 2 bases at V and 0 bases at J, with 20 bases between. CDR1 and CDR2 (germline): SGHNT, YENEEA. The CDR3 sequence is CASSLPNPGHRLSYNEQFF. The CDR3 DNA reads as TGTGCCAGCAGCTTACCTAACCCGGGACATCGCCTCTCCTACAATGAGCAGTTCTTC.

The rearrangement uses TRBV2 and TRBJ1-6; D perhaps matches TRBD1 (5 bases). Germline V gene lookup returns CDR1 SNHLY and CDR2 FYNNEI. Trimming removed 6 bases from V and 8 bases from J, with 11 bases in between. CDR3 length equals 13 residues. The CDR3 here is CASRADTDSPLHF. The CDR3 bases are TGTGCCAGCAGGGCGGACACGGATTCACCCCTCCACTTT.

This clonotype was picked up many times. This chain uses TRBV12-3 or TRBV12-4 with TRBJ1-3, with 8 positions matching TRBD1. V lost 4 bases to trimming and J lost 6 bases; unmatched junction nucleotides: 8. The CDR3 spans 15 residues. CDR3 DNA sequence: TGTGCCAGCAGTTCCCCCCGGACAGGGAAAAACACCATATATTTT. Translation: CASSSPRTGKNTIYF.

The table lists this clonotype with many counts. This rearrangement joins TRBV7-2 to TRBJ2-5; maybe TRBD2 (6 bases). The CDR3 length is 15 residues. Germline CDR1 reads SGHTA; CDR2 reads FQGNSA. The germline V and J ends were trimmed by 3 bases and 0 bases, with 11 bases remaining between them. The CDR3 spells CASSLGLINQETQYF. CDR3 bases: TGTGCCAGCAGCTTGGGACTTATAAACCAAGAGACCCAGTACTTC.

This clonotype appeared a few times. The DNA for the CDR3 is TGCGCCAGCAGCCCCCCCGGGAGCGGCGATGAGCAGTTCTTC. Protein: CASSPPGSGDEQFF. The gene calls are TRBV4-1 and TRBJ2-1; a possible D gene is TRBD2 (6 bases). The CDR3 is made up of 14 amino acids. The V end lost 4 bases, the J end lost 8 bases, and 15 bases lay between the germline ends. The germline V gene encodes CDR1 MGHRA and CDR2 YSYEKL.

The chain carries TRBV7-6 and TRBJ2-1; 11 bases align to TRBD2. V dropped 4 bases and J dropped 7; count of bases not matched to a gene: 6. Germline CDR1 SGHVS, CDR2 FNYEAQ. The length of the CDR3 is 15 residues. The CDR3 nucleotides read TGTGCCAGCAGCTCCTATAGCGGGAGGGGTAATGAGCAGTTCTTC. This translates into CASSSYSGRGNEQFF.

The table lists this clonotype with many counts. V is TRBV7-2 and J is TRBJ1-2; 8 nucleotides align to TRBD1. The length of the CDR3 is 15 residues. After removal of 0 bases from V and 6 bases from J, the junction contained 6 bases not matched to a gene. CDR1 is SGHTA and CDR2 is FQGNSA in the germline V gene. The CDR3 coding sequence is TGTGCCAGCAGCTTAGCGCTACCAGGGGGCGATGGCTACACCTTC. This encodes CASSLALPGGDGYTF.

This clonotype was seen only a few times. The chain is built from TRBV12-3 or TRBV12-4 and TRBJ1-2; 10 bases map to TRBD1. CDR3 length: 16 amino acids. With 6 bases clipped from V and 7 bases from J, the junction kept 14 bases outside the gene matches. This CDR3 is CASSDGQGGLLRGYTF. CDR3 DNA sequence: TGTGCCAGCAGCGACGGACAGGGGGGATTGTTACGTGGCTACACCTTC.

This clonotype was seen ten or more times. CDR3 amino acids: CASSPRTGSYNEQFF. The DNA of the CDR3 is TGTGCCAGCAGCCCCCGGACTGGCTCCTACAATGAGCAGTTCTTC. The rearrangement links TRBV7-7 to TRBJ2-1; TRBD2 might be the D (5 bases). The CDR3 length is 15 residues. CDR1 SSHAT and CDR2 FNYEAQ come from the germline V gene (reference sequence). The V gene lost 5 bases and the J gene lost 0 bases, with 11 bases spanning the gap.

This clonotype turned up a few times. V is TRBV19 and J is TRBJ2-7; D is possibly TRBD1 or TRBD2 (5 bases each). Germline V gives CDR1 LNHDA, CDR2 SQIVND (reference sequence). The V end lost 4 bases, the J end lost 3 bases, and 13 bases lay between the germline ends. The CDR3 has 14 residues. CDR3 DNA: TGTGCCAGTAGTAACGGGGCAGTGCGCTACGAGCAGTACTTC. It translates to CASSNGAVRYEQYF.

This clonotype was counted many times. This chain uses TRBV29-1 with TRBJ2-7, with D uncertain. Looked up from germline, CDR1 is SQVTM and CDR2 is ANQGSEA. This CDR3 spans 12 amino acids. The ends were cut back, 4 bases at V and 0 bases at J, with 7 bases in the middle. Here the CDR3 reads CSVAENSYEQYF. The CDR3 nucleotides read TGCAGCGTTGCGGAGAACTCCTACGAGCAGTACTTC.

The chain links TRBV6-6 to TRBJ1-1; no firm D call. The V end was cut by 0 bases, the J end by 0 bases, with 8 bases between. CDR3 length equals 15 residues. Germline CDR1 reads MNHNY; CDR2 reads SVGAGI (reference sequence). The CDR3 is CASSYSGPMNTEAFF. CDR3 nucleotides: TGTGCCAGCAGTTACTCCGGACCGATGAACACTGAAGCTTTCTTT.

This clonotype was observed a few times. CDR3 residues: CASSLTPYLDHEQFF. CDR3 nucleotides: TGTGCCAGCAGTTTGACGCCCTATCTAGATCATGAGCAGTTCTTC. V usage is TRBV12-3 or TRBV12-4 and J usage is TRBJ2-1; D is undetermined. CDR3 length: 15 residues. V was shortened by 3 bases and J by 8 bases, with 17 bases between the two germline ends.